Below are 18 T cell receptor beta chains sequenced from a single sample in a study of Ad26.COV2.S vaccination and SARS-CoV-2 variants (TCRdb year 2021). Per the publication, the treatment or condition label means: 15 to 20 received Ad26.COV2.S at low or high dose, single or two shots; 5 received placebo; per-sample allocation not given. Repertoires of vaccine and placebo recipients were sequenced from samples collected on day 63 after the first injection. Receptor amplification or capture employed the immunoSEQ multiplex PCR assay. TCRdb obtained this table from immuneACCESS and retained in-frame rearrangements with V and J assigned. These tables miss some clones; where compared with another copy, unresolved V genes account for less than half of the shortfall, and the remainder is unexplained. The table for this sample lists a few hundred thousand clones; around 89% of them were counted only once. The ten largest clones take up approximately 4% of the sample.

The sample in question was peripheral blood, obtained in a trial of Ad26.COV2.S vaccine versus placebo. The receptors derive from a person aged 18 to 65 who received the Ad26.COV2.S COVID-19 vaccine or a placebo.

The rearrangement uses TRBV7-3 and TRBJ1-1; TRBD1 matches 7 bases. This CDR3 is built from 15 residues. Germline trimming cut 0 bases from V and 2 bases from J; bases unmatched to any gene: 3. From germline, CDR1 is SGHTA and CDR2 FQGTGA. CDR3: CASSLTGQRNTEAFF. The CDR3 nucleotides are TGTGCCAGCAGCTTAACGGGACAGAGAAACACTGAAGCTTTCTTT.

The rearrangement links TRBV7-9 to TRBJ2-7; weak D call: TRBD1 (6 bases). The V end lost 2 bases, the J end lost 6 bases, and 14 bases lay between the germline ends. Germline V gene data show CDR1 as SEHNR and CDR2 as FQNEAQ (reference sequence). The CDR3 has 14 amino acids. The CDR3 loop reads CASSLLAGVPEQYF. Here the CDR3 DNA reads TGTGCCAGCAGCTTACTTGCAGGGGTGCCCGAGCAGTACTTC. The full variable domain, with the rest looked up from reference TRBV7-9 and TRBJ2-7, is DTGVSQNPRHKITKRGQNVTFRCDPISEHNRLYWYRQTLGQGPEFLTYFQNEAQLEKSRLLSDRFSAERPKGSFSTLEIQRTEQGDSAMYLCASSLLAGVPEQYFGPGTRLTVT.

This clone was seen a handful of times. This CDR3 reads CASSQDKYAPLHF. The DNA for the CDR3 is TGTGCCAGCAGCCAAGATAAGTACGCACCCCTCCACTTT. V and J are TRBV4-2 and TRBJ1-6; no reliable D call. The CDR3 has 13 amino acids. The germline V and J ends were trimmed by 0 bases and 11 bases, with 8 bases remaining between them. The germline CDR1 and CDR2 sequences are LGHNA and YNFKEQ.

This clone occurred once. One junction end does not reproduce the germline sequence, and a read error may be involved. The chain couples TRBV15 to TRBJ2-1; perhaps D is TRBD1 or TRBD2 (6 bases each). The CDR3 covers 16 residues. The germline gives CDR1 LNHNV, CDR2 YYDKDF (reference sequence). The DNA for the CDR3 is TGTGCCACCAGGAGAGAAGGGGGAGGCAGGGAGAATGAGCAGTTCTTC. Its translation: CATRREGGGRENEQFF. Looking up the rest from reference TRBV15 and TRBJ2-1 gives the full variable domain: DAMVIQNPRYQVTQFGKPVTLSCSQTLNHNVMYWYQQKSSQAPKLLFHYYDKDFNNEADTPDNFQSRRPNTSFCFLDIRSPGLGDTAMYLCATRREGGGRENEQFFGPGTRLTVL.

The rearrangement joins TRBV7-9 to TRBJ2-1; no definite D call. Germline-derived CDR1 and CDR2 are SEHNR and FQNEAQ (reference sequence). Trimming pared 4 bases from V and 8 bases from J, leaving 9 bases between. This CDR3 is 12 amino acids long. CDR3 coding DNA: TGTGCCAGCAGCTCCCTAGAGGATGAGCAGTTCTTC. Its protein product is CASSSLEDEQFF.

V usage is TRBV4-1 and J usage is TRBJ2-6; no firm D call. The length of the CDR3 is 15 residues. Deletions cut 1 base from V and 0 bases from J, with 4 bases between. Germline values: CDR1 MGHRA, CDR2 YSYEKL. The CDR3 bases are TGCGCCAGCAGCCAAGGTTTCTCTGGGGCCAACGTCCTGACTTTC. Protein sequence: CASSQGFSGANVLTF.

The chain has TRBV7-3 and TRBJ2-3; 8 bases line up with TRBD1. The length of the CDR3 is 14 residues. J gave up 5 bases and V 2 bases, and 3 bases lay outside the gene matches. Germline loops: CDR1 SGHTA, CDR2 FQGTGA. This CDR3 reads CASSLRQGIDTQYF. The DNA for the CDR3 is TGTGCCAGCAGCTTACGACAGGGGATAGATACGCAGTATTTT.

This chain links TRBV4-3 with TRBJ2-7; no definite D call. The germline V and J ends were trimmed by 0 bases and 2 bases, with 8 bases remaining between them. Germline-derived CDR1 and CDR2 are LGHNA and YSLEER. CDR3 length: 14 amino acids. This CDR3 reads CASSQDVGTYEQYF. The CDR3 region has the DNA TGCGCCAGCAGCCAAGATGTAGGCACCTACGAGCAGTACTTC.

The CDR3 sequence is CASSVERGPTGELFF. The CDR3 region has the DNA TGTGCCAGCAGCGTAGAGCGGGGTCCCACCGGGGAGCTGTTTTTT. The V gene is TRBV9, the J gene TRBJ2-2; 7 bases fit TRBD2. The CDR3 consists of 15 residues. The V gene end was trimmed by 0 bases and the J gene end by 4 bases; junction bases not matched to a gene: 3. The germline V gene encodes CDR1 SGDLS and CDR2 YYNGEE.

This clone was detected a few times. This chain links TRBV6-2 or TRBV6-3 with TRBJ2-7, with D maybe TRBD1 (6 bases). This CDR3 region has 15 residues. Germline V CDR1 and CDR2: MNHEY, SVGEGT. The V end lost 0 bases, the J end lost 3 bases, and 12 bases lay between the germline ends. The DNA for the CDR3 is TGTGCCAGCAGTTACTCAACGGAAGGGGGCTACGAGCAGTACTTC. Translating it yields CASSYSTEGGYEQYF.

The CDR3 loop is CASQTGGASPRDEAFF. The CDR3, as DNA: TGTGCCAGCCAGACGGGAGGGGCTTCCCCTAGGGATGAAGCTTTCTTT. The V call is TRBV28, the J call TRBJ1-1, with D tentatively TRBD1 (5 bases). The CDR3 sequence is 16 residues long. Per germline, CDR1 MDHEN and CDR2 SYDVKM. Between the trimmed V and J ends, which lost 8 bases and 7 bases, there was a span of 26 bases.

V is TRBV11-2 and J is TRBJ1-1, with D perhaps TRBD1 (6 bases). This CDR3 is built from 12 residues. The V and J ends lost 7 bases and 9 bases respectively, with 15 bases between them. Germline V lookup: CDR1 SGHAT, CDR2 FQNNGV. CDR3 sequence: CASIDRGQKAFF. In DNA form, the CDR3 reads TGTGCCAGCATCGATAGAGGACAGAAAGCTTTCTTT. The full variable domain, with the rest looked up from reference TRBV11-2 and TRBJ1-1, is EAGVAQSPRYKIIEKRQSVAFWCNPISGHATLYWYQQILGQGPKLLIQFQNNGVVDDSQLPKDRFSAERLKGVDSTLKIQPAKLEDSAVYLCASIDRGQKAFFGQGTRLTVV.

The genes are TRBV15 and TRBJ2-3, with a possible D match to TRBD1 (5 bases). CDR3 length equals 18 residues. V was pared by 0 bases and J by 0 bases, with 16 bases between. Germline loops: CDR1 LNHNV, CDR2 YYDKDF (reference sequence). The CDR3 spells CATSRDPPQTASTDTQYF. In DNA form, the CDR3 reads TGTGCCACCAGCAGAGATCCCCCACAGACAGCTAGCACAGATACGCAGTATTTT.

The CDR3: CSAGGPYGYTF. As DNA, the CDR3 is TGCAGCGCGGGTGGCCCCTATGGCTACACCTTC. The J gene is TRBJ1-2, the V gene TRBV29-1; D is uncertain. CDR1 SQVTM and CDR2 ANQGSEA come from the germline V gene. The CDR3 length is 11 residues. Deletions cut 7 bases from V and 4 bases from J, with 10 bases between.

V is TRBV6-5 and J is TRBJ2-1; TRBD1 aligns across 10 bases. V trimming: 1 base; J trimming: 6 bases; junction bases outside the gene matches: 3. The CDR3 runs 15 residues. Germline assignment: CDR1 MNHEY and CDR2 SVGAGI. CDR3 DNA: TGTGCCAGCAGTTACTGGGGGACAGGGGCCAATGAGCAGTTCTTC. It codes for CASSYWGTGANEQFF.

This chain joins TRBV7-9 and TRBJ1-4, with D possibly matching TRBD1 (6 bases). The CDR3 extends over 12 amino acids. CDR1 and CDR2 from the germline V gene are SEHNR and FQNEAQ (reference sequence). Trimming removed 11 bases from V and 6 bases from J, with 13 bases in between. The CDR3 nucleotides are TGTGCCGGGGGCAGGGGTTATGAAAAACTGTTTTTT. This translates into CAGGRGYEKLFF.

The V call is TRBV6-5, the J call TRBJ1-5, with 9 bases lining up with TRBD1. Per the germline V gene, CDR1 is MNHEY and CDR2 is SVGAGI. The CDR3 is made up of 15 amino acids. Trimming at V came to 5 bases and at J to 4 bases, leaving 6 bases not matched to a gene. The DNA for the CDR3 is TGTGCCAGCAGTCCCCCCGACAGGGGGAATCAGCCCCAGCATTTT. Its translation is CASSPPDRGNQPQHF.

The J gene is TRBJ1-1, the V gene TRBV5-5, with no clear D. Germline values: CDR1 SGHKS, CDR2 YYEKEE (reference sequence). This CDR3 comprises 13 residues. The V gene lost 1 base and the J gene lost 1 base, with 5 bases spanning the gap. Here the CDR3 reads CASSLYQNTEAFF. The CDR3 region has the DNA TGTGCCAGCAGCTTGTATCAGAACACTGAAGCTTTCTTT. The full variable domain, in which reference TRBV5-5 and TRBJ1-1 provide the parts outside the CDR3, is DAGVTQSPTHLIKTRGQQVTLRCSPISGHKSVSWYQQVLGQGPQFIFQYYEKEERGRGNFPDRFSARQFPNYSSELNVNALLLGDSALYLCASSLYQNTEAFFGQGTRLTVV.